This T cell receptor (beta chain) was sequenced during a study of cytomegalovirus exposure and HLA in healthy donors. The donors (healthy individuals) were bone marrow donors. Study-wide findings and caveats: Highly shared sequence variants in one cluster were likely a sequencing artifact. Most of the TCR beta V segments (in an earlier analysis) were productive either about 87% or about 30% of the time. In a later analysis, V- and J-gene trimming of beta chains associated with a DCLRE1C missense variant, replicated independently.

With respect to this clone: The antigen is undetermined.

It was with 60 Vbeta and 13 Jbeta primers that the PCR ran. The data were produced by immunoSEQ multiplex PCR, yet TCRdb's version contains in-frame clones alone and is incomplete. In total, the table holds approximately 72,000 clones. V was shortened by 4 bases and J by 2 bases, with 11 bases between the two germline ends. CDR3 length equals 14 residues. Germline V CDR1 and CDR2: MGHRA, YSYEKL. This sequence originates from a woman between 35 and 50 years old in good health and CMV-seropositive. Sequencing was carried out using PBMCs. The chain uses TRBV4-1 and TRBJ2-5, with D perhaps matching TRBD1 (6 bases). The CDR3 here is CASSLYQGQETQYF. For the CDR3, the DNA is TGCGCCAGCAGCCTGTATCAGGGGCAAGAGACCCAGTACTTC.